This section outlines one TCR beta chain sequence together with its context. MiXCR, applied by TCRdb to the PCR reads, yields one record per CDR3 protein. The table shows roughly 16,000 distinct CDR3 sequences, with 40% to 55% occurring only once. The germline gives CDR1 SGHRS, CDR2 YFSETQ. The CDR3 is 14 amino acids. Trimming removed 6 bases from V and 1 base from J, with 10 bases in between. This entry is derived from a study of tumor-infiltrating lymphocytes in oesophageal squamous cell carcinoma. This rearrangement joins TRBV5-1 to TRBJ2-2; TRBD2 might be the D (6 bases). Sample: normal esophageal tissue next to the tumor. The receptor's source is a female donor with esophageal squamous cell carcinoma. CDR3 nucleotides: TGCGCCAGCACCCCCGGGAGGAACACCGGGGAGCTGTTTTTT. Translation: CASTPGRNTGELFF.